The 14 T cell receptor beta chains below were found in one sample sequenced in a study of CD8+CD57+ T cells in acquired aplastic anemia. TCR beta VDJ and CDR3 were profiled, and genomic DNA was the template. Each CDR3 protein is one row after TCRdb ran MiXCR on the reads. The sample consists of some 190,000 distinct CDR3 sequences, 54% of them appearing once. The sample comprised sorted CD4+, CD8+, or CD8+CD57+ T cells (not recorded which) from PBMCs. All receptors come from a human donor in good health, serving as a control.

This clonotype was detected a few times. With a much larger clone just one base away, this may be a read error. The rearrangement uses TRBV10-2 and TRBJ2-7; D tentatively fits TRBD1 or TRBD2 (6 bases each). From germline, CDR1 is WSHSY and CDR2 SAAADI. This CDR3 has 18 residues. The V end lost 6 bases, the J end lost 7 bases, and 31 bases lay between the germline ends. Written as DNA, the CDR3 is TGCGCCAGCAGCCCAATGGGGGGCCCAGGGAGAGGGTACAATGAGCAGTACTTC. It encodes CASSPMGGPGRGYNEQYF.

This sequence joins TRBV5-1 and TRBJ2-7; 9 positions match TRBD1. The CDR3 is made up of 15 amino acids. Germline V gives CDR1 SGHRS, CDR2 YFSETQ. The V segment lost 1 base and the J segment 3 bases; nucleotides outside the gene matches: 5. The CDR3 DNA reads TGCGCCAGCAGCTTGTCCGGGACAGGGCACTACGAGCAGTACTTC. Amino acid sequence: CASSLSGTGHYEQYF.

This clonotype was counted ten times or more. This sequence joins TRBV5-1 and TRBJ2-3, with 10 bases lining up with TRBD2. With 8 bases clipped from V and 0 bases from J, the junction kept 6 bases outside the gene matches. Germline lookup yields CDR1 SGHRS and CDR2 YFSETQ. CDR3 length equals 15 residues. For the CDR3, the DNA is TGCGCCAGTAAAAGCGGGGGGGTTAGCACAGATACGCAGTATTTT. It encodes CASKSGGVSTDTQYF.

This clonotype was detected ten times or more. The chain combines TRBV12-3 or TRBV12-4 with TRBJ1-1; tentatively, D is TRBD1 (6 bases). The CDR3 runs to 12 residues. V was pared by 8 bases and J by 5 bases, with 12 bases between. Here the CDR3 DNA reads TGTGCCAGCCGGGGGGCGGTGACTGAAGCTTTCTTT. Translating it yields CASRGAVTEAFF.

The chain links TRBV15 to TRBJ1-2, with D unresolved. The V gene lost 1 base and the J gene lost 2 bases, with 5 bases spanning the gap. The germline V gene encodes CDR1 LNHNV and CDR2 YYDKDF (reference sequence). This CDR3 contains 13 residues. CDR3 amino acids: CATSRGVNYGYTF. CDR3 DNA sequence: TGTGCCACCAGCAGAGGTGTGAACTATGGCTACACCTTC.

V is TRBV2 and J is TRBJ1-2, with D perhaps TRBD1 (6 bases). Trimming pared 4 bases from V and 6 bases from J, leaving 9 bases between. Germline V lookup: CDR1 SNHLY, CDR2 FYNNEI. This CDR3 has 12 amino acids. The CDR3 coding sequence is TGTGCCAGCAGTGGGACAGCTAATGGCTACACCTTC. Translated, it gives CASSGTANGYTF.

This clonotype was picked up many times. The chain couples TRBV4-2 to TRBJ2-5; the match to TRBD2 covers 7 bases. The trim removed 0 bases at V and 8 bases at J, leaving 6 bases unmatched. CDR1 LGHNA and CDR2 YNFKEQ come from the germline V gene. The CDR3 has 14 residues. CDR3 in amino acids: CASSQDRGVGTQYF. The DNA for the CDR3 is TGTGCCAGCAGCCAAGATCGGGGGGTAGGAACCCAGTACTTC.

The chain carries TRBV9 and TRBJ2-7; the match to TRBD1 covers 9 bases. The CDR3 spans 14 residues. The germline CDR1 and CDR2 sequences are SGDLS and YYNGEE. The trim removed 4 bases at V and 2 bases at J, leaving 4 bases unmatched. CDR3 coding DNA: TGTGCCAGCAGCCAAGGGACAGGGACCTACGAGCAGTACTTC. It encodes CASSQGTGTYEQYF.

This clonotype was observed at least ten times. The V gene is TRBV12-3 or TRBV12-4, the J gene TRBJ1-1; 9 positions agree with TRBD1. This CDR3 contains 14 residues. The V and J ends lost 4 bases and 7 bases, in that order; junction bases with no gene match: 7. For the CDR3, the DNA is TGTGCCAGCAGTTCTACAGGGGGCGGGAGTGAAGCTTTCTTT. As protein: CASSSTGGGSEAFF.

This clonotype has just a few counts. This chain links TRBV7-8 with TRBJ2-7; 7 nucleotides align to TRBD1. J gave up 7 bases and V 0 bases, and 6 bases lay outside the gene matches. CDR1 is SGHVS, CDR2 FQNEAQ, per germline. There are 14 residues in the CDR3. Written as DNA, the CDR3 is TGTGCCAGCAGCTTAGCGTGGTCAGGGGGAGAGCAGTACTTC. This encodes CASSLAWSGGEQYF.

This clonotype was seen only once. The chain recombines TRBV4-2 with TRBJ2-5; weak D call: TRBD1 (5 bases). Germline loops: CDR1 LGHNA, CDR2 YNFKEQ. The CDR3 runs 11 residues. V was shortened by 5 bases and J by 11 bases, with 12 bases between the two germline ends. The CDR3: CASSDSGKQYF. The CDR3 bases are TGTGCCAGCAGCGACTCAGGGAAGCAGTACTTC.

The chain recombines TRBV9 with TRBJ1-2; D might be TRBD1 (6 bases). Trimming pared 0 bases from V and 4 bases from J, leaving 10 bases between. This CDR3 has 14 amino acids. Germline V gene lookup returns CDR1 SGDLS and CDR2 YYNGEE. This CDR3 is CASSVVGGLYGYTF. The CDR3, as DNA: TGTGCCAGCAGCGTAGTTGGGGGCCTCTATGGCTACACCTTC.

This chain joins TRBV7-2 and TRBJ2-5; 8 nucleotides line up with TRBD1. Germline trimming cut 0 bases from V and 1 base from J; bases unmatched to any gene: 7. This CDR3 contains 17 residues. Germline CDR1 reads SGHTA; CDR2 reads FQGNSA. CDR3 amino acids: CASSLATGTGIQETQYF. As DNA, the CDR3 is TGTGCCAGCAGCTTAGCCACCGGGACAGGTATCCAAGAGACCCAGTACTTC. The whole variable domain, filled in from reference TRBV7-2 and TRBJ2-5, reads GAGVSQSPSNKVTEKGKDVELRCDPISGHTALYWYRQSLGQGLEFLIYFQGNSAPDKSGLPSDRFSAERTGGSVSTLTIQRTQQEDSAVYLCASSLATGTGIQETQYFGPGTRLLVL.

This clonotype was seen ten or more times. The J gene is TRBJ2-7, the V gene TRBV30, with D unresolved. Trimming removed 3 bases from V and 8 bases from J, with 11 bases in between. Germline loops: CDR1 GTSNPN, CDR2 SVGIG (reference sequence). The CDR3 extends over 11 amino acids. CDR3 sequence: CAWSGAYQQYF. In DNA, the CDR3 is TGTGCCTGGAGCGGTGCTTACCAGCAGTACTTC.